The clone carrying this T cell receptor beta chain was counted only a few times. Its antigen is unidentified. The data derive from a study of lymphopenia after photon versus proton radiotherapy. General study findings and limits: Photon-treated patients lost naive T cells and TCR diversity; proton-treated stayed stable.

The V and J ends lost 3 bases and 13 bases respectively, with 25 bases between them. The germline V gene has CDR1 MNHNS and CDR2 SASEGT. The CDR3 sequence is 16 residues long. Libraries were prepared by immunoSEQ multiplex PCR; TCRdb keeps only in-frame clonotypes and omits some of them. The sample lists 77,000 or so clones; about four fifths were seen once. This rearrangement joins TRBV6-1 to TRBJ1-5, with a weak D call TRBD1 (6 bases). The sequence came from a man between 60 and 75 years old with pancreatic cancer. Specimen: peripheral blood, collected from a patient treated with proton-based radiotherapy. The CDR3, as DNA: TGTGCCAGCAGTGAGTCCCTTGCAGGGGTTTCTTTTTTTCAGCATTTT. This sequence encodes CASSESLAGVSFFQHF.